This TCR beta chain is from a study of HIV-infected patients and healthy controls. Reverse transcription used 500 to 550 ng RNA and constant-region primers for alpha and beta. Using multiplexing indices, alpha and beta chain libraries were generated apart by chain-specific third strand synthesis. One entry per CDR3 protein results from TCRdb running MiXCR on the 5' RACE reads. The table lists about 19,000 distinct CDR3 sequences, over 7% of them singletons. Study-level findings and limits: CDR3 sharing between individuals was lower in HIV-infected patients than in healthy controls. Untreated HIV+ repertoires had roughly threefold fewer distinct CDR3s and lower Shannon diversity than healthy controls. The diversity differences were not explained by slight age and sex differences between study cohorts. Size-matching overweighted rare events from HIV-infected data when comparing patients with controls.

This clonotype turned up a few times. Its target is not known. The repertoire came from unfractionated whole blood and reflected all unsorted peripheral T cells. This clonotype was sampled from an adult in good health. The sample consisted of blood.

The CDR3 coding sequence is TGTGCCAGCAGCCTGCTTGCGGGAGTGGAGACCCAGTACTTC. Translation gives CASSLLAGVETQYF. The chain employs TRBV7-2 and TRBJ2-5; TRBD2 agrees at 7 bases. After removal of 5 bases from V and 5 bases from J, the junction contained 8 bases not matched to a gene. Germline CDR1 SGHTA, CDR2 FQGNSA. This CDR3 is built from 14 residues.